The sequence of this T cell receptor beta chain was determined in a study of blood T cell repertoires in COVID-19. Study-wide background: Some COVID-19 samples were acute and others convalescent; all came from the United States, Italy and Spain. Nucleic acid was either cDNA or gDNA, and it came from T cells, B-cell-depleted T cells, or PBMCs.

CDR1 and CDR2 from the germline V gene are DFQATT and SNEGSKA (reference sequence). This CDR3 is built from 11 residues. With 5 bases removed from V and 0 bases from J, the gap between germline ends came to 4 bases. Original methodology: Reference gene primer amplification in the assay estimated nucleated cell counts. TCRdb's copy holds only in-frame clones and misses some; the assay was immunoSEQ multiplex PCR. The V and J calls and clone size come from that table; D and trimming were worked out from the DNA. The data contain 400,000 or so clones, roughly 89% of them seen just once; the ten biggest clones take up around 0.92%. While infection was still active, Seattle patients were enrolled and then followed longitudinally.

This TCR derives from a man younger than 35 with COVID-19, enrolled during active disease. V and J are TRBV20-1 and TRBJ1-1; D remains unclear. Sequenced material: peripheral blood. CDR3 DNA: TGCAGTGCTTACTTGAACACTGAAGCTTTCTTT. Translating gives CSAYLNTEAFF.